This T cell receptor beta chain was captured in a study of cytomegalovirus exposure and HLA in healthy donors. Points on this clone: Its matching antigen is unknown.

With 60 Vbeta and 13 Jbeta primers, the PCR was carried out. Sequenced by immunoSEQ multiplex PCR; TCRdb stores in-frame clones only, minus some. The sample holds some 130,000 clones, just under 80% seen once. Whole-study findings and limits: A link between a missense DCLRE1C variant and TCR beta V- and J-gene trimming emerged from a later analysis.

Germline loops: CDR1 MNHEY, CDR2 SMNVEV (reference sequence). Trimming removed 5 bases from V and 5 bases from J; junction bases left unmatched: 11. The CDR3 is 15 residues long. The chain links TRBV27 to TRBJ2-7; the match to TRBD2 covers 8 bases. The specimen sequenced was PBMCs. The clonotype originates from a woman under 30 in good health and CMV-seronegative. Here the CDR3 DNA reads TGTGCCAGCAGTCGGCCGGGAGGGCTTTCCAACGAGCAGTACTTC. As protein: CASSRPGGLSNEQYF.